This TCR beta chain was found in a study of blood T cell repertoires in COVID-19. Germline CDR1 reads ENHRY; CDR2 reads SYGVKD. The CDR3 has 14 residues. The ends were cut back, 4 bases at V and 4 bases at J, with 13 bases in the middle. This table comes from immunoSEQ multiplex PCR, and its TCRdb copy is limited to in-frame clones, with some not included. The sample comprises 180,000 or so clones, approximately 82% of which are singletons, and less than 4% rests with the top ten. The source of this sequence is a woman between 50 and 59 years old in a cohort exposed to, infected with or recovered from COVID-19 (not recorded which). Sequenced material: PBMCs or T cells enriched from blood (not recorded which). V usage is TRBV10-3 and J usage is TRBJ1-1; D unclear. The CDR3 DNA is TGTGCCATCAGTGGGGCCTTGATGGGCACTGAAGCTTTCTTT. Protein: CAISGALMGTEAFF.